This passage covers 2 T cell receptor beta chains from one sample sequenced in a study of T cells in Graves' hyperthyroidism and ophthalmopathy. Amplification targeted TCR beta CDR3 regions from RNA transcripts. RT-PCR in the first round (using the HTBI primer set) targeted the TCR CDR3. One entry per CDR3 protein results from TCRdb running MiXCR on the multiplex PCR reads. The repertoire holds 650,000 to 700,000 distinct CDR3 sequences, with roughly 17% as singletons. Sample: blood. Every receptor here comes from a man over 45 with Graves' hyperthyroidism.

This clonotype came up many times. This chain links TRBV6-2 or TRBV6-3 with TRBJ1-1; D remains ambiguous. Germline CDR1 reads MNHEY; CDR2 reads SVGEGT. V was shortened by 0 bases and J by 2 bases, with 10 bases between the two germline ends. CDR3 length: 15 amino acids. CDR3 loop: CASSYSARRNTEAFF. The CDR3, as DNA: TGTGCCAGCAGTTACTCGGCCAGGCGTAACACTGAAGCTTTCTTT.

A few counts support this clonotype. The chain uses TRBV29-1 and TRBJ2-5; tentative D call: TRBD2 (6 bases). The CDR3 extends over 13 amino acids. V lost 6 bases and J 1 base, leaving 12 bases between the germline ends. CDR1 SQVTM and CDR2 ANQGSEA come from the germline V gene. CDR3 sequence reads: CSVGRDFQETQYF. The CDR3 nucleotides read TGCAGCGTGGGGCGGGACTTCCAAGAGACCCAGTACTTC.